The clone carrying this T cell receptor beta chain has a count of ten or more. The antigen remains undetermined. 5'RACE generated cDNA with 10-nucleotide random UMIs. TCRdb analysed the 5' RACE reads with MiXCR anew, one entry per CDR3 protein. The data contain 50,000 to 75,000 distinct CDR3 sequences, roughly 12% of them seen just once; the ten biggest clones take up around a tenth. V was clipped by 3 bases and J by 0 bases, with 9 bases between them. Germline V CDR1 and CDR2: SQVTM, ANQGSEA. The CDR3 length is 15 residues. This sample was included in a study of neurological immune-mediated disorders. Findings and caveats of the study: Sharing of CDR3 amino acid sequences among expanded clones across subjects was absent, suggesting private repertoires in all groups.

The chain joins TRBV29-1 to TRBJ2-6; D ambiguous. Sequencing was carried out using PBMCs. This TCR was sampled from a woman aged 60-75 years with HTLV-1-associated myelopathy (HAM/TSP). The CDR3 DNA is TGCAGCGTTGACTCGGGCAGCTCTGGGGCCAACGTCCTGACTTTC. This sequence encodes CSVDSGSSGANVLTF.